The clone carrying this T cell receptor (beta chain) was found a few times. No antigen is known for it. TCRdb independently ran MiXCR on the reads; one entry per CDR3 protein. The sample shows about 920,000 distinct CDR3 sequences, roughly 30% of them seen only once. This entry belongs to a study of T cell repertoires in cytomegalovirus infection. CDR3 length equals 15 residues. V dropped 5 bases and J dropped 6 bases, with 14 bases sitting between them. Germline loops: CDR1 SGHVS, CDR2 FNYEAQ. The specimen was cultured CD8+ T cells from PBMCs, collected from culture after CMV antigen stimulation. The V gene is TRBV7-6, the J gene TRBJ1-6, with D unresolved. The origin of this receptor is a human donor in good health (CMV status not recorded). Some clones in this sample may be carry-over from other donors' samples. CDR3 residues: CASSLKPGLNSPLHF. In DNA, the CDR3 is TGTGCCAGCAGCCTCAAACCGGGCCTTAATTCACCCCTCCACTTT. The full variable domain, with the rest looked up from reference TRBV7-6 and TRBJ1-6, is GAGVSQSPRYKVTKRGQDVALRCDPISGHVSLYWYRQALGQGPEFLTYFNYEAQQDKSGLPNDRFSAERPEGSISTLTIQRTEQRDSAMYRCASSLKPGLNSPLHFGNGTRLTVT.